These T cell receptor beta chains were read from a single sample in a study of cytomegalovirus exposure and HLA in healthy donors. Assay used: immunoSEQ multiplex PCR; TCRdb lists only in-frame clones, some missing. The sample lists under 200,000 clones, around 82% occurring once. The sample comprised PBMCs. The receptors stem from a man aged 30 to 45 in good health and CMV-seronegative. Each CDR3 is given with its conserved first and last residue.

j_call: TRBJ2-5
cdr3_length: 14
v_call: TRBV27
cdr3_aa: CASSQQGSLGWQYF

j_call: TRBJ1-6
cdr3_length: 14
v_call: TRBV5-4
cdr3_aa: CASSLDGANSPLHF

j_call: TRBJ2-1
cdr3_length: 16
v_call: TRBV7-6
cdr3_aa: CASSAISGTLQNEQFF

j_call: TRBJ1-5
cdr3_length: 14
v_call: TRBV10-3
cdr3_aa: CAISWDRVGQPQHF

j_call: TRBJ1-4
cdr3_length: 17
v_call: TRBV5-1
cdr3_aa: CASSLASLVSAGEKLFF

j_call: TRBJ2-1
cdr3_length: 16
v_call: TRBV5-1
cdr3_aa: CASSSPGTSPLDEQFF

j_call: TRBJ2-1
cdr3_length: 19
v_call: TRBV10-3
cdr3_aa: CAIKGSGSSSRSSYNEQFF

j_call: TRBJ2-5
cdr3_length: 18
v_call: TRBV4-1
cdr3_aa: CASSQERGYNRGGETQYF

j_call: TRBJ2-1
cdr3_length: 17
v_call: TRBV11-2
cdr3_aa: CASSRNIAGSSYNEQFF

j_call: TRBJ2-2
cdr3_length: 14
v_call: TRBV7-6
cdr3_aa: CASSLGQAEGELFF

j_call: TRBJ2-3
cdr3_length: 16
v_call: TRBV7-6
cdr3_aa: CASSLGDYRGTDTQYF

j_call: TRBJ2-1
cdr3_length: 16
v_call: TRBV4-2
cdr3_aa: CASSPAGTGVYNEQFF

j_call: TRBJ2-4
cdr3_length: 15
v_call: TRBV29-1
cdr3_aa: CSVGPTGKAKNIQYF

j_call: TRBJ2-1
cdr3_length: 15
v_call: TRBV15
cdr3_aa: CATSSTQAEYNEQFF

j_call: TRBJ2-3
cdr3_length: 19
v_call: TRBV27
cdr3_aa: CASSLSGALHQMGTDTQYF

j_call: TRBJ2-7
cdr3_length: 14
v_call: TRBV23-1
cdr3_aa: CASSQSGGSYEQYF

j_call: TRBJ1-2
cdr3_length: 13
v_call: TRBV10-3
cdr3_aa: CATHVADSYGYTF

j_call: TRBJ1-1
cdr3_length: 15
v_call: TRBV29-1
cdr3_aa: CSVARITGGAGEAFF

j_call: TRBJ2-7
cdr3_length: 13
v_call: TRBV5-6
cdr3_aa: CASFRQGGYEQYF

j_call: TRBJ2-2
cdr3_length: 17
v_call: TRBV28
cdr3_aa: CASSLLGTGIRTGELFF

j_call: TRBJ2-7
cdr3_length: 15
v_call: TRBV9
cdr3_aa: CASSVFAQGGYEQYF

j_call: TRBJ2-7
cdr3_length: 15
v_call: TRBV11-2
cdr3_aa: CASSIGQGSVDEQYF

j_call: TRBJ1-2
cdr3_length: 12
v_call: TRBV2
cdr3_aa: CSNGGGDYGYTF

j_call: TRBJ2-1
cdr3_length: 16
v_call: TRBV4-1
cdr3_aa: CASSQAEDRGGNEQFF

j_call: TRBJ2-5
cdr3_length: 15
v_call: TRBV9
cdr3_aa: CASSVSSGGQETQYF

j_call: TRBJ2-3
cdr3_length: 16
v_call: TRBV27
cdr3_aa: CASSLLAGGVSDTQYF

j_call: TRBJ2-5
cdr3_length: 14
v_call: TRBV15
cdr3_aa: CATSRDVDRETQYF

j_call: TRBJ2-5
cdr3_length: 15
v_call: TRBV7-9
cdr3_aa: CASSPGDRHQETQYF

j_call: TRBJ2-7
cdr3_length: 16
v_call: TRBV15
cdr3_aa: CATSSRGQGGSYEQYF